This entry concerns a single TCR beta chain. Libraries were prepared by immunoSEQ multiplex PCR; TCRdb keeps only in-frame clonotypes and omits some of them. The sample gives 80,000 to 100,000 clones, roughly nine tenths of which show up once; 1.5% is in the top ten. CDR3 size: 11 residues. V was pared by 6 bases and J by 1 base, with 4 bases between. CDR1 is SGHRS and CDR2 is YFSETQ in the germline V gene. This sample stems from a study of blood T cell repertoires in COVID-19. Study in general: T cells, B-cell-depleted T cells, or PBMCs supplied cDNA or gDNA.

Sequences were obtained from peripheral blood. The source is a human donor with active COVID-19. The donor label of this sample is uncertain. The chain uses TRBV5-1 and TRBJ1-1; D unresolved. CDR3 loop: CASTSNTEAFF. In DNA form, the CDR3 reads TGCGCCAGCACCTCGAACACTGAAGCTTTCTTT.